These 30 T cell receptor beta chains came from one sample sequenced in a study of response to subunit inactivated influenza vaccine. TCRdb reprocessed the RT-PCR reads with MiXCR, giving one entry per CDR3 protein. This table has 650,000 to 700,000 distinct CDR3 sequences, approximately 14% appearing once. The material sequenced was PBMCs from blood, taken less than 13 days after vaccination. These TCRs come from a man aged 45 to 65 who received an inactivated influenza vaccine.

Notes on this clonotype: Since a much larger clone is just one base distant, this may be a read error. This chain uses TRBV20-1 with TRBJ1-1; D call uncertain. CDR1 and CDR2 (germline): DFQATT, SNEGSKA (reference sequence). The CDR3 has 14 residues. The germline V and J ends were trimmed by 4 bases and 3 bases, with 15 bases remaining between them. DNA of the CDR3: TGCAGTGCTACAGATTTAAAGGGCGACACTGAAGCTTTCTTT. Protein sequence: CSATDLKGDTEAFF.

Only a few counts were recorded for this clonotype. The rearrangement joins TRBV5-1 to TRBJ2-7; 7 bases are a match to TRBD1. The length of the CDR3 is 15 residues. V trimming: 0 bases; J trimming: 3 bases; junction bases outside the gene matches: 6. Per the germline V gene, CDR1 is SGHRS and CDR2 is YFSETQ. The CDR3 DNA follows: TGCGCCAGCAGCTTGGCCGGGACAGACCTCTACGAGCAGTACTTC. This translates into CASSLAGTDLYEQYF.

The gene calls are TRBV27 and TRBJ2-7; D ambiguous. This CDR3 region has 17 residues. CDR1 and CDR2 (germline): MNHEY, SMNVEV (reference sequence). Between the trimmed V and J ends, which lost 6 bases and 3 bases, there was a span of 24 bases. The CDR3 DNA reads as TGTGCCAGCAGGCCGGATGCAGTACATCTCGGAGTCTACGAGCAGTACTTC. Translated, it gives CASRPDAVHLGVYEQYF.

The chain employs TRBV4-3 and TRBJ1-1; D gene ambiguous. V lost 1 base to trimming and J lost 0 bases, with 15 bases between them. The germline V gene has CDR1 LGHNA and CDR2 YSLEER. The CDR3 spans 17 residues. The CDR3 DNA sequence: TGCGCCAGCAGCCAAGGACCTGGGCAGGCAATGAACACTGAAGCTTTCTTT. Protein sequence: CASSQGPGQAMNTEAFF.

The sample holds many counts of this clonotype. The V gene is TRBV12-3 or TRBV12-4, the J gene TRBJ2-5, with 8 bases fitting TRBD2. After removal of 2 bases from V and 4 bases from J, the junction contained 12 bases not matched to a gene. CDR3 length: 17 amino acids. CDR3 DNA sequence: TGTGCCAGCAGTTTAAGGTCGATAGCGGGGAAGAGAGAGACCCAGTACTTC. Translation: CASSLRSIAGKRETQYF.

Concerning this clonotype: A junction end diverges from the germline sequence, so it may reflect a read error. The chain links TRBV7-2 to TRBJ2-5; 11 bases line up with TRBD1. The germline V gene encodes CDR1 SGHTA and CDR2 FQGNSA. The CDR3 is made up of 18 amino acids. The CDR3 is CASSLALYSGTGGVGANF. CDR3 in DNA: TGTGCCAGCAGCTTAGCGTTATACTCCGGGACAGGGGGAGTAGGGGCAAACTTC.

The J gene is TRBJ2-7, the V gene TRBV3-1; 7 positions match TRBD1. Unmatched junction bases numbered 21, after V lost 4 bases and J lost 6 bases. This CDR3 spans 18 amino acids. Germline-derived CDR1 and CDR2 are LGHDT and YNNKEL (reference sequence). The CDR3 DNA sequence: TGTGCCAGCAGCCCGAGGATAACAGGGGCGAGGCTGTTCGGCGAGCAGTACTTC. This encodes CASSPRITGARLFGEQYF.

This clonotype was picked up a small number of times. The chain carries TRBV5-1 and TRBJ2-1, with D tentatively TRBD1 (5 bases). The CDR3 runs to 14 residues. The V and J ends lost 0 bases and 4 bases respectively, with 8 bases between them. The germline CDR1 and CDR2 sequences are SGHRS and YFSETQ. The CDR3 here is CASSLGNRYNEQFF. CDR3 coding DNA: TGCGCCAGCAGCTTGGGCAACAGGTACAATGAGCAGTTCTTC. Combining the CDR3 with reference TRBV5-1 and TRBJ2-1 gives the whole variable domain KAGVTQTPRYLIKTRGQQVTLSCSPISGHRSVSWYQQTPGQGLQFLFEYFSETQRNKGNFPGRFSGRQFSNSRSEMNVSTLELGDSALYLCASSLGNRYNEQFFGPGTRLTVL.

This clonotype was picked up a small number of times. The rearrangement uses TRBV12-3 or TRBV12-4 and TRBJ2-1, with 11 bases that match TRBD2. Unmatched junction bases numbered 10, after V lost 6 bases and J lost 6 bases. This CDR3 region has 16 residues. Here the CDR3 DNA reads TGTGCCAGCAGATTAAGTAGCGGGGGGGCTGTCAATGAGCAGTTCTTC. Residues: CASRLSSGGAVNEQFF.

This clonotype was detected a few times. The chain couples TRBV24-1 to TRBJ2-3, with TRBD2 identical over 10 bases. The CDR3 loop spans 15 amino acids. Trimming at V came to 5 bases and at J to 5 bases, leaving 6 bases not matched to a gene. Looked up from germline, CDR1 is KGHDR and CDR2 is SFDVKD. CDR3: CATSGTSGTRDTQYF. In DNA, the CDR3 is TGTGCCACCAGTGGGACTAGCGGCACACGAGATACGCAGTATTTT.

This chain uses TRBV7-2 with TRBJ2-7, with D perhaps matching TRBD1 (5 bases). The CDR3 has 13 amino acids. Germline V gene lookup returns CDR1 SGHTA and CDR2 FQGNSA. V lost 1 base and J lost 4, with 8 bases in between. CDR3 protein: CASSLGGWYEQYF. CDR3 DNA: TGTGCCAGCAGCTTAGGGGGCTGGTACGAGCAGTACTTC. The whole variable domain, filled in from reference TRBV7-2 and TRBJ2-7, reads GAGVSQSPSNKVTEKGKDVELRCDPISGHTALYWYRQSLGQGLEFLIYFQGNSAPDKSGLPSDRFSAERTGGSVSTLTIQRTQQEDSAVYLCASSLGGWYEQYFGPGTRLTVT.

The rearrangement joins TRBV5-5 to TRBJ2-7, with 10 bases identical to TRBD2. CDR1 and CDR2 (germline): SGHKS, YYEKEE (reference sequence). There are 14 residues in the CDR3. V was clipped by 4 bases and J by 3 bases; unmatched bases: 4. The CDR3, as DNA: TGTGCCAGCAGCGGACTAGCGGCCAACTACGAGCAGTACTTC. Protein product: CASSGLAANYEQYF.

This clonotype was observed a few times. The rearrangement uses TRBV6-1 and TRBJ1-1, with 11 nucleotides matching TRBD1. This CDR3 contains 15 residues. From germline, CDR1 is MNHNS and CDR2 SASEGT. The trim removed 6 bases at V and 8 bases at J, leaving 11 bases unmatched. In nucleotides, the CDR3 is TGTGCCAGCAGACCGGGACAGGGGGAGACCGAAGAAGCTTTCTTT. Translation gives CASRPGQGETEEAFF.

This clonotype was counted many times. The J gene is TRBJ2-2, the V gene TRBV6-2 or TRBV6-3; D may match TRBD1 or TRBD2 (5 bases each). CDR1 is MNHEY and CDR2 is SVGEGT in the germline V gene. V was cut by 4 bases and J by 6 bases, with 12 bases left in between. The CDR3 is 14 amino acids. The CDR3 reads CASSFLRGAGELFF. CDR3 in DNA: TGTGCCAGCAGTTTCCTAAGAGGGGCCGGGGAGCTGTTTTTT.

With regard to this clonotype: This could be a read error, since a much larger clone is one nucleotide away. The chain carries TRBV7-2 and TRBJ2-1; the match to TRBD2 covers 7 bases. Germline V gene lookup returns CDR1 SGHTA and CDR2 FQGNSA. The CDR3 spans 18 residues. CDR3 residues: CASSLATSARIDYSEQFF. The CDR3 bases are TGTGCCAGCAGCTTAGCCACTAGCGCCAGAATTGACTACAGTGAGCAGTTCTTC.

CDR3 sequence (DNA): TGTGCCAGCAGCTTCCGCCCGGGACCGCTGGCCATCTACAATGAGCAGTTCTTC. Translation gives CASSFRPGPLAIYNEQFF. This chain joins TRBV11-2 and TRBJ2-1; D is perhaps TRBD1 or TRBD2 (5 bases each). CDR3 size: 18 residues. The germline gives CDR1 SGHAT, CDR2 FQNNGV. V was shortened by 3 bases and J by 3 bases, with 21 bases between the two germline ends. Variable domain in full (rest from reference TRBV11-2 and TRBJ2-1): EAGVAQSPRYKIIEKRQSVAFWCNPISGHATLYWYQQILGQGPKLLIQFQNNGVVDDSQLPKDRFSAERLKGVDSTLKIQPAKLEDSAVYLCASSFRPGPLAIYNEQFFGPGTRLTVL.

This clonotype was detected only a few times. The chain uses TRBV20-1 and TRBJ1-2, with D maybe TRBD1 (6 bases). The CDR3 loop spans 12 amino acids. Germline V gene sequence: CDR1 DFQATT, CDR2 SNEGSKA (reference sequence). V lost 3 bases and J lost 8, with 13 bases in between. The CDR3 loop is CSASSGQGGYTF. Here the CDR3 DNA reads TGCAGTGCTAGTTCGGGGCAGGGGGGCTACACCTTC.

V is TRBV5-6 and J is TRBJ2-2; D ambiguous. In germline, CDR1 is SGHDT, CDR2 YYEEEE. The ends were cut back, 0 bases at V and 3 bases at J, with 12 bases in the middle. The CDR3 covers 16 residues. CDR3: CASSLGHPWDTGELFF. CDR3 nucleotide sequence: TGTGCCAGCAGCTTGGGACATCCTTGGGACACCGGGGAGCTGTTTTTT.

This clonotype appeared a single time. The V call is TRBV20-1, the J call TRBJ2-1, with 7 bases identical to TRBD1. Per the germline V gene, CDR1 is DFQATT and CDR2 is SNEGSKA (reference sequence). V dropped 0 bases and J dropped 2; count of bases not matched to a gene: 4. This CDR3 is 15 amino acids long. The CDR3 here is CSARDGDSTYNEQFF. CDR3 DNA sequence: TGCAGTGCTAGAGATGGGGACAGCACCTACAATGAGCAGTTCTTC.

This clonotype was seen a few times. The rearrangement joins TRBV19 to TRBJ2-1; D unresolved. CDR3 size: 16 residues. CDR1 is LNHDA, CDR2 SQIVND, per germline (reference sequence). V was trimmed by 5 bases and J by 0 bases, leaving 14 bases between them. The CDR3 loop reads CASSSLYSSSYNEQFF. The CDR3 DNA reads TGTGCCAGTAGTTCCCTTTACTCTAGCTCCTACAATGAGCAGTTCTTC.

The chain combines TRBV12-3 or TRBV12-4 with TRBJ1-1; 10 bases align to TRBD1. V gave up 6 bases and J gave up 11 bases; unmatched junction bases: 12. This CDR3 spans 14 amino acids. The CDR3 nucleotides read TGTGCCAGCAGAAGGGACAGGGGTTTCTTTAGGGCTTTCTTT. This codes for CASRRDRGFFRAFF.

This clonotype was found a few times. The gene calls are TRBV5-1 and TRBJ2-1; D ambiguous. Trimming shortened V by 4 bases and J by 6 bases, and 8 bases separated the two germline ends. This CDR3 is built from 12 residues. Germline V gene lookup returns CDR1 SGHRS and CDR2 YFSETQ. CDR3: CASSLQINEQFF. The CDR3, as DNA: TGCGCCAGCAGCCTACAGATCAATGAGCAGTTCTTC.

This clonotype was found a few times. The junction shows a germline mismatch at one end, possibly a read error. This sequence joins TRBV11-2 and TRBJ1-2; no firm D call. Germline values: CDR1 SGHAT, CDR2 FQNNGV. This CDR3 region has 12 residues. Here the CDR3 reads CASSQSGYRYTF. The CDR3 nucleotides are TGTGCCAGCAGCCAGTCGGGCTATCGCTACACCTTC.

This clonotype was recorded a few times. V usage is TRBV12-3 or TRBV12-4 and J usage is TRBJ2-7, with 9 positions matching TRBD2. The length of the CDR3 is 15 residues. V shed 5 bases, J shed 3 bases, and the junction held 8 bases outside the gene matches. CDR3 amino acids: CASSLRGGRGYEQYF. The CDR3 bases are TGTGCCAGCAGTCTCCGCGGCGGGAGGGGCTACGAGCAGTACTTC.

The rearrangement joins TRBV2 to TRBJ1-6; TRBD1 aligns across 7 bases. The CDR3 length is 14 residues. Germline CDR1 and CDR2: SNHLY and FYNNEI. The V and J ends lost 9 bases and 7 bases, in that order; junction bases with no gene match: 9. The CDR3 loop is CASRPGTVNSPLHF. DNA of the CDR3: TGTGCCAGTCGTCCCGGGACAGTAAATTCACCCCTCCACTTT.

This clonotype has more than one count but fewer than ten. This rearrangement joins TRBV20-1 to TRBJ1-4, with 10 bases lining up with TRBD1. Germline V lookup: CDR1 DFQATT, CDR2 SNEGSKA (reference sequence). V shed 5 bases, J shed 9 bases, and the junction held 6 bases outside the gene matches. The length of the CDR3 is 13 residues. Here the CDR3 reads CSAGTGAGQKLFF. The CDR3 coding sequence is TGCAGTGCTGGGACAGGGGCAGGGCAAAAACTGTTTTTT.

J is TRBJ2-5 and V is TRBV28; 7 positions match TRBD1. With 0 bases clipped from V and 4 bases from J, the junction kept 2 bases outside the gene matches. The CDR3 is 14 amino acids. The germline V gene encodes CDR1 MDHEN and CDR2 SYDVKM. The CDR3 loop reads CASSLWTGRETQYF. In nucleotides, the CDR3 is TGTGCCAGCAGTTTATGGACAGGGAGAGAGACCCAGTACTTC.

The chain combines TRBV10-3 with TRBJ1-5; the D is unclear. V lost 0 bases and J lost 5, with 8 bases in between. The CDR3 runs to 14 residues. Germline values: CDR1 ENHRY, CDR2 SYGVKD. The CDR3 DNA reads TGTGCCATCAGTGAGTCGCGGGGAGATCAGCCCCAGCATTTT. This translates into CAISESRGDQPQHF.

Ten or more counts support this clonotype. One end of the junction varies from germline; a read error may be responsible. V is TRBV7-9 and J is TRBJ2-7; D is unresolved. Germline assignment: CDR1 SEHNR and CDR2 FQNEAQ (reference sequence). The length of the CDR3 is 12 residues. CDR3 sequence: CASSLGQYEQYF. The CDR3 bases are TGTGCCAGCAGTTTAGGGCAGTACGAGCAGTACTTC.

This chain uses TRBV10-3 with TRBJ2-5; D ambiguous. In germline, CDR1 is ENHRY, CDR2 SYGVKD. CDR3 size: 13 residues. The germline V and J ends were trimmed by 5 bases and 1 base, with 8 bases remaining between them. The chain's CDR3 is CAISSNAQETQYF. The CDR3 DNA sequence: TGTGCCATCAGTTCTAATGCCCAAGAGACCCAGTACTTC.